Sequencing of this T cell receptor (beta chain) was carried out in a study of T cells after yellow fever vaccination. Looked up from germline, CDR1 is MNHEY and CDR2 is SVGEGT. This CDR3 contains 10 residues. V was trimmed by 8 bases and J by 1 base, leaving 2 bases between them. This clonotype was recorded at least ten times. TCRdb re-called the 5' RACE reads through MiXCR, storing one row per CDR3 protein. This sample carries tens of thousands of distinct CDR3 sequences, almost 8% of them seen once, and the ten largest clones take around 38%. V usage is TRBV6-2 or TRBV6-3 and J usage is TRBJ1-1; D gene ambiguous. This TCR derives from a man aged 25 to 40 who received the YFV17D yellow fever vaccine. The source was CD8+ T cells sorted from PBMCs, collected on the day of the yellow fever booster vaccination. The CDR3 protein is CASGNTEAFF. DNA of the CDR3: TGTGCCAGCGGGAACACTGAAGCTTTCTTT.